The rows below give T cell receptor beta chains drawn from one sample of a study of cytomegalovirus exposure and HLA in healthy donors. Sequencing used immunoSEQ multiplex PCR; TCRdb keeps in-frame clones, though not all of them. Of under 150,000 clones detected, about 84% appear once; the ten largest clones hold about 1%. The sample consisted of PBMCs. Receptor source: a boy aged 5-17 years in good health and CMV-seronegative. Each CDR3 is given with its conserved first and last residue.

V,J,CDR3
TRBV11-2,TRBJ2-3,CASSTWTADTQYF
TRBV5-4,TRBJ2-1,CASSRRDREFYNEQFF
TRBV6-6,TRBJ2-7,CASSAGDQDSYEQYF
TRBV19,TRBJ2-5,CASSIDSGRKTQYF
TRBV4-1,TRBJ2-3,CASSQIPEDTQYF
TRBV29-1,TRBJ2-1,CSGGQFASYNEQFF
TRBV15,TRBJ1-2,CATSIQGSGNYGYTF
TRBV4-2,TRBJ2-7,CASSPQTGDYEQYF
TRBV2,TRBJ2-7,CASSDTSGADEQYF
TRBV5-7,TRBJ1-2,CASSSAGANYGYTF
TRBV28,TRBJ1-2,CASSGRTGFGYTF
TRBV11-2,TRBJ2-5,CASSLGTIDSETQYF
TRBV6-1,TRBJ1-5,CASRISNQPQHF
TRBV5-6,TRBJ2-7,CASSGRDRPYEQYF
TRBV5-6,TRBJ2-5,CASSSGQTQETQYF
TRBV5-8,TRBJ2-1,CASSPHKGVSYNEQFF
TRBV6-6,TRBJ2-7,CASSYSRREGEYF
TRBV6-6,TRBJ1-1,CASSYQTGLMNTEAFF
TRBV4-1,TRBJ1-1,CASSQDSGTGKNTEAFF
TRBV5-6,TRBJ2-1,CASSLVQREGDEQFF
TRBV7-2,NA,CASSLVVDSYEQYF
TRBV5-6,TRBJ2-7,CASSLGGEGYEQYF
TRBV30,TRBJ2-2,CAWRMGWGLAGTGELFF
TRBV19,TRBJ2-3,CASSISRQGGTDTQYF
TRBV7-9,TRBJ2-1,CASSQNRRGGYNEQFF
TRBV9,TRBJ2-2,CASSVSEAGELFF
TRBV30,TRBJ2-7,CACKTSGEQYF
TRBV5-4,TRBJ1-2,CASSSAAGARWGYTF
TRBV6-6,TRBJ1-1,CASRDINTEAFF
TRBV2,TRBJ2-7,CASSGLPGTSGTYFSYEQYF
TRBV5-6,TRBJ2-1,CASSFRLEQFF
TRBV6-1,TRBJ1-5,CASNQAPQHF
TRBV27,TRBJ2-2,CASNYRDVPGELFF
TRBV7-9,TRBJ2-1,CASSLGGRTGGIEQFF
TRBV11-2,NA,CASRRGRGYEQYF
TRBV2,TRBJ2-5,CASSEGLAGGRQETQYF
TRBV7-9,TRBJ2-7,CASSLAVAAGEQYF
TRBV30,TRBJ2-1,CAWSAGYNEQFF
TRBV4-2,TRBJ1-2,CASSQGVGGLTNYGYTF
TRBV6-1,TRBJ2-3,CASRQDPTSTDTQYF
TRBV7-3,TRBJ2-7,CASSPWTGPSYEQYF